The 30 T cell receptor beta chains given below trace back to one sample, sequenced in a study of T cells in narcolepsy. Here immunoSEQ multiplex PCR was the method, and the copy in TCRdb shows in-frame clones only, minus some. Among tens of thousands of clones listed, around four fifths were seen once. Specimen: memory (CD45RA-) CD4+ T cells from blood. The receptors derive from a human donor in good health.

The genes are TRBV30 and TRBJ1-5; TRBD1 aligns across 8 bases. Germline lookup yields CDR1 GTSNPN and CDR2 SVGIG (reference sequence). This CDR3 is built from 13 residues. V lost 1 base to trimming and J lost 5 bases; unmatched junction nucleotides: 1. The CDR3 is CAWSETGDQPQHF. CDR3 coding DNA: TGTGCCTGGAGTGAGACAGGGGATCAGCCCCAGCATTTT.

This clone was found once. This chain joins TRBV5-1 and TRBJ2-5; D remains ambiguous. This CDR3 spans 14 amino acids. The V and J ends lost 1 base and 1 base respectively, with 8 bases between them. Looked up from germline, CDR1 is SGHRS and CDR2 is YFSETQ. The CDR3 loop is CASSLYSLQETQYF. In DNA, the CDR3 is TGCGCCAGCAGCTTGTACAGCCTCCAAGAGACCCAGTACTTC.

This clone appeared a few times. The gene calls are TRBV19 and TRBJ1-2; D uncertain. V lost 6 bases, J lost 6 bases, and 8 bases lay in between. CDR1 LNHDA and CDR2 SQIVND come from the germline V gene (reference sequence). CDR3 length equals 11 residues. CDR3: CASRLEDGYTF. In nucleotides, the CDR3 is TGTGCCAGTAGGTTAGAGGATGGCTACACCTTC. Looking up the rest from reference TRBV19 and TRBJ1-2 gives the full variable domain: DGGITQSPKYLFRKEGQNVTLSCEQNLNHDAMYWYRQDPGQGLRLIYYSQIVNDFQKGDIAEGYSVSREKKESFPLTVTSAQKNPTAFYLCASRLEDGYTFGSGTRLTVV.

J is TRBJ2-5 and V is TRBV6-5; weak D call: TRBD1 (5 bases). V lost 6 bases to trimming and J lost 4 bases, with 15 bases between them. CDR1 is MNHEY, CDR2 SVGAGI, per germline. This CDR3 is 14 amino acids long. CDR3 loop: CASSWGQGVETQYF. CDR3 bases: TGTGCCAGCAGCTGGGGCCAAGGGGTAGAGACCCAGTACTTC.

V gene TRBV30 combines with J gene TRBJ1-6; D gene uncertain. Germline V lookup: CDR1 GTSNPN, CDR2 SVGIG (reference sequence). There are 12 residues in the CDR3. V was clipped by 1 base and J by 7 bases, with 5 bases between them. The DNA for the CDR3 is TGTGCCTGGAGTGAAGGGAATTCACCCCTCCACTTT. Its protein product is CAWSEGNSPLHF.

The V call is TRBV27, the J call TRBJ1-2; 10 bases match TRBD1. The germline gives CDR1 MNHEY, CDR2 SMNVEV (reference sequence). The CDR3 totals 15 residues. Trimming at V came to 3 bases and at J to 8 bases, leaving 9 bases not matched to a gene. DNA of the CDR3: TGTGCCAGCAGTTTTAGATGGGACAGGGGAGAGGGCTACACCTTC. Protein: CASSFRWDRGEGYTF.

The chain uses TRBV30 and TRBJ1-5, with 7 bases matching TRBD1. Germline V gives CDR1 GTSNPN, CDR2 SVGIG (reference sequence). CDR3 length: 15 amino acids. With 0 bases clipped from V and 1 base from J, the junction kept 3 bases outside the gene matches. This CDR3 reads CAWSVAGGSNQPQHF. The CDR3 bases are TGTGCCTGGAGTGTAGCAGGGGGAAGCAATCAGCCCCAGCATTTT.

The rearrangement joins TRBV6-5 to TRBJ2-5; D is uncertain. The CDR3 covers 13 residues. Trimming pared 7 bases from V and 5 bases from J, leaving 14 bases between. In germline, CDR1 is MNHEY, CDR2 SVGAGI. The CDR3, as DNA: TGTGCCAGCAAACTTGGCGCCGGTGAGACCCAGTACTTC. This sequence encodes CASKLGAGETQYF.

This clone appeared a single time. The V gene is TRBV4-1, the J gene TRBJ2-7, with 7 positions matching TRBD1. V shed 1 base and J 4 bases; nucleotides not matched to a gene: 7. In germline, CDR1 is MGHRA, CDR2 YSYEKL. The CDR3 is 15 amino acids. CDR3 in DNA: TGCGCCAGCAGCCAAGTACTGGACAGGAGGTACGAGCAGTACTTC. Translated, it gives CASSQVLDRRYEQYF.

The J gene is TRBJ2-3, the V gene TRBV25-1; D may be TRBD1 (6 bases). The CDR3 loop spans 16 amino acids. Trimming took off 3 bases at V and 5 bases at J, with 18 bases between the two ends. CDR1 is MGHDK and CDR2 is SYGVNS in the germline V gene. As DNA, the CDR3 is TGTGCCAGCAGTGATACATCCTACAGGGACCGAGATACGCAGTATTTT. This sequence encodes CASSDTSYRDRDTQYF.

The chain carries TRBV19 and TRBJ1-2, with no clear D. Germline lookup yields CDR1 LNHDA and CDR2 SQIVND (reference sequence). There are 11 residues in the CDR3. Deletions cut 6 bases from V and 3 bases from J, with 5 bases between. The CDR3 sequence: CASRVDYGYTF. CDR3 nucleotides: TGTGCCAGTAGGGTGGACTATGGCTACACCTTC.

This clone was observed a handful of times. The chain joins TRBV6-5 to TRBJ1-1; a weak D match, TRBD1 (5 bases). The CDR3 runs 14 residues. Per the germline V gene, CDR1 is MNHEY and CDR2 is SVGAGI. V dropped 6 bases and J dropped 4 bases, with 15 bases sitting between them. DNA of the CDR3: TGTGCCAGCAGATTGGGCGGGGCGGCCACTGAAGCTTTCTTT. Residues: CASRLGGAATEAFF.

The gene calls are TRBV21-1 and TRBJ2-6; TRBD1 reflects the table's D call only, with no check against the DNA. TRBV21-1 is designated a pseudogene. The CDR3 is 13 amino acids. CDR3 sequence: CASSARHGHVLTF. CDR3 DNA sequence: TGTGCCAGCAGCGCTCGACATGGTCACGTCCTGACTTTC.

The chain couples TRBV6-1 to TRBJ1-5; no clear D. With 8 bases removed from V and 2 bases from J, the gap between germline ends came to 7 bases. In germline, CDR1 is MNHNS, CDR2 SASEGT. This CDR3 is built from 12 residues. CDR3 DNA sequence: TGTGCCAGCGTGGTGGGCAATCAGCCCCAGCATTTT. It specifies CASVVGNQPQHF.

The rearrangement joins TRBV5-1 to TRBJ2-3; 8 nucleotides match TRBD1. V shed 1 base, J shed 5 bases, and the junction held 6 bases outside the gene matches. The CDR3 loop spans 15 amino acids. CDR1 SGHRS and CDR2 YFSETQ come from the germline V gene. CDR3 sequence reads: CASSLTQGARDTQYF. The CDR3 region has the DNA TGCGCCAGCAGCTTGACCCAGGGGGCACGAGATACGCAGTATTTT.

The CDR3 coding sequence is TGTGCCAGCAGTCCCGGGACTAACTCCTACAATGAGCAGTTCTTC. It yields the protein CASSPGTNSYNEQFF. The J gene is TRBJ2-1, the V gene TRBV6-6; TRBD2 matches at 7 bases. The germline V gene has CDR1 MNHNY and CDR2 SVGAGI (reference sequence). The V segment lost 5 bases and the J segment 0 bases; nucleotides outside the gene matches: 4. This CDR3 spans 15 amino acids.

The chain joins TRBV18 to TRBJ1-5, with TRBD1 as a possible D gene (6 bases). The germline V and J ends were trimmed by 6 bases and 5 bases, with 11 bases remaining between them. Germline V CDR1 and CDR2: KGHSH, LQKENI. This CDR3 comprises 13 residues. CDR3 loop: CASSPNRDQPQHF. DNA for the CDR3: TGTGCCAGCTCGCCCAACAGGGATCAGCCCCAGCATTTT. Drawing the rest from reference TRBV18 and TRBJ1-5, the complete variable domain is NAGVMQNPRHLVRRRGQEARLRCSPMKGHSHVYWYRQLPEEGLKFMVYLQKENIIDESGMPKERFSAEFPKEGPSILRIQQVVRGDSAAYFCASSPNRDQPQHFGDGTRLSIL.

This chain uses TRBV28 with TRBJ1-1; D gene ambiguous. The CDR3 sequence is 14 residues long. Germline CDR1 reads MDHEN; CDR2 reads SYDVKM. V was shortened by 5 bases and J by 1 base, with 11 bases between the two germline ends. DNA of the CDR3: TGTGCCAGCAGTGGCCCTCTAAAGAACACTGAAGCTTTCTTT. Translation gives CASSGPLKNTEAFF.

V usage is TRBV4-3 and J usage is TRBJ2-3; TRBD2 aligns across 9 bases. The CDR3 has 16 residues. Germline assignment: CDR1 LGHNA and CDR2 YSLEER. V shed 5 bases and J 2 bases; nucleotides not matched to a gene: 8. CDR3 in amino acids: CASSANAGGYTDTQYF. The CDR3, as DNA: TGCGCCAGCAGCGCAAACGCGGGGGGGTACACAGATACGCAGTATTTT.

This clone appeared a single time. V gene TRBV14 combines with J gene TRBJ2-3; 14 bases map to TRBD2. CDR3 length equals 16 residues. Germline CDR1 is SGHDN and CDR2 is FVKESK. V gave up 4 bases and J gave up 3 bases; unmatched junction bases: 3. In DNA form, the CDR3 reads TGTGCCAGCAGCCGGACTAGCGGGGGGATTACAGATACGCAGTATTTT. Its translation: CASSRTSGGITDTQYF.

This clone was observed a single time. The junction departs from germline at one end; a sequencing error may be responsible. V is TRBV5-5 and J is TRBJ2-7; tentatively, D is TRBD1 or TRBD2 (6 bases each). Germline V gene data show CDR1 as SGHKS and CDR2 as YYEKEE (reference sequence). The length of the CDR3 is 12 residues. CDR3 sequence: CASSFSGANPHF. The CDR3 DNA reads as TGTGCCAGCAGCTTTTCGGGGGCGAACCCCCACTTC.

The chain carries TRBV5-1 and TRBJ1-1; TRBD1 aligns across 7 bases. V was clipped by 0 bases and J by 7 bases; unmatched bases: 6. CDR3 length: 14 residues. Germline V CDR1 and CDR2: SGHRS, YFSETQ. The CDR3 sequence: CASSLEAGGGEAFF. The CDR3 bases are TGCGCCAGCAGCTTGGAGGCAGGGGGTGGTGAAGCTTTCTTT. The full variable domain, rest sourced from reference TRBV5-1 and TRBJ1-1, is KAGVTQTPRYLIKTRGQQVTLSCSPISGHRSVSWYQQTPGQGLQFLFEYFSETQRNKGNFPGRFSGRQFSNSRSEMNVSTLELGDSALYLCASSLEAGGGEAFFGQGTRLTVV.

The chain links TRBV5-6 to TRBJ1-2, with a tentative D call TRBD1 (6 bases). The CDR3 has 14 amino acids. Trimming shortened V by 4 bases and J by 8 bases, and 18 bases separated the two germline ends. CDR1 is SGHDT, CDR2 YYEEEE, per germline. The CDR3 DNA reads TGTGCCAGCAGCCAGCTCGGGGGCCGAGAGGGCTACACCTTC. This translates into CASSQLGGREGYTF.

This chain uses TRBV6-1 with TRBJ2-4; D gene ambiguous. V lost 3 bases to trimming and J lost 7 bases, with 10 bases between them. The CDR3 totals 13 residues. CDR1 MNHNS and CDR2 SASEGT come from the germline V gene. CDR3: CASSDGVWNIQYF. CDR3 bases: TGTGCCAGCAGTGACGGAGTTTGGAACATTCAGTACTTC.

The rearrangement links TRBV12-5 to TRBJ2-1; D is unresolved. The germline V and J ends were trimmed by 0 bases and 1 base, with 10 bases remaining between them. Germline V CDR1 and CDR2: LGHNT, FRNRAP. The CDR3 is 16 residues long. The DNA of the CDR3 is TGTGCTAGTGGTTTGGTAGTGTCAGGATCCTACAATGAGCAGTTCTTC. Translated, it gives CASGLVVSGSYNEQFF. Complete variable domain (other parts from reference TRBV12-5 and TRBJ2-1): DARVTQTPRHKVTEMGQEVTMRCQPILGHNTVFWYRQTMMQGLELLAYFRNRAPLDDSGMPKDRFSAEMPDATLATLKIQPSEPRDSAVYFCASGLVVSGSYNEQFFGPGTRLTVL.

This chain connects TRBV18 to TRBJ1-2, with a possible D match to TRBD1 (6 bases). There are 13 residues in the CDR3. Per germline, CDR1 KGHSH and CDR2 LQKENI. The V end was cut by 5 bases, the J end by 7 bases, with 14 bases between. The CDR3 sequence is CASSERQDPGYTF. The CDR3 nucleotides are TGTGCCAGCTCAGAAAGACAGGATCCTGGCTACACCTTC.

J is TRBJ1-6 and V is TRBV6-5, with a tentative D call TRBD1 (5 bases). Between the trimmed V and J ends, which lost 6 bases and 9 bases, there was a span of 9 bases. The CDR3 is made up of 12 amino acids. CDR1 MNHEY and CDR2 SVGAGI come from the germline V gene. The CDR3 is CASSGGTSPLHF. CDR3 DNA sequence: TGTGCCAGCAGCGGAGGGACTTCACCCCTCCACTTT.

The CDR3 region is CASNRQPSGNTIYF. The CDR3 DNA is TGTGCCAGCAATAGGCAGCCCTCTGGAAACACCATATATTTT. The rearrangement links TRBV28 to TRBJ1-3; D unclear. Deletions cut 7 bases from V and 0 bases from J, with 10 bases between. The CDR3 runs 14 residues. Germline V gene data show CDR1 as MDHEN and CDR2 as SYDVKM.

This chain uses TRBV19 with TRBJ2-5, with unresolved D. Germline V CDR1 and CDR2: LNHDA, SQIVND (reference sequence). The CDR3 consists of 13 residues. V lost 5 bases and J 5 bases, leaving 12 bases between the germline ends. This chain's CDR3 is CASSPPRAETQYF. CDR3 DNA: TGTGCCAGTAGTCCCCCTAGGGCCGAGACCCAGTACTTC.

This chain links TRBV2 with TRBJ2-5; D uncertain. Germline V lookup: CDR1 SNHLY, CDR2 FYNNEI. The CDR3 contains 11 residues. V was trimmed by 5 bases and J by 1 base, leaving 2 bases between them. CDR3 loop: CASSFQETQYF. The CDR3 region has the DNA TGTGCCAGCAGTTTCCAAGAGACCCAGTACTTC.